The 27 T cell receptor beta chains presented below share a single source sample, sequenced in a study of memory CD4+ T cells and cytomegalovirus serostatus. The repertoire was sequenced with immunoSEQ multiplex PCR; TCRdb's copy has only in-frame clones and lacks some. The profile covers 50,000 to 65,000 clones, with over 60% appearing a single time and under 1.5% taken by the ten largest. The sort gate was single viable CD3+CD4+CD8-CD45RO+ cells for memory CD4+ T cells. Specimen: memory CD4+ T cells from blood. The origin of the receptors is an adult in good health and CMV-seropositive.

This rearrangement joins TRBV29-1 to TRBJ2-3; D might be TRBD2 (5 bases). CDR1 is SQVTM, CDR2 ANQGSEA, per germline. The CDR3 covers 13 residues. Between the trimmed V and J ends, which lost 5 bases and 0 bases, there was a span of 9 bases. Here the CDR3 DNA reads TGCAGCGTTTCGAAGCGGAGCACAGATACGCAGTATTTT. This sequence encodes CSVSKRSTDTQYF.

The chain links TRBV10-3 to TRBJ1-3; D call uncertain. The V gene's germline CDR1 is ENHRY and CDR2 SYGVKD. V was clipped by 2 bases and J by 0 bases, with 8 bases between them. The CDR3 has 15 residues. The CDR3 reads CAISEVTFSGNTIYF. Written as DNA, the CDR3 is TGTGCCATCAGTGAGGTGACCTTCTCTGGAAACACCATATATTTT.

As to this clone: The identical CDR3 is also encoded by other nucleotide sequences in the sample. This sequence joins TRBV27 and TRBJ2-4; D perhaps matches TRBD1 (6 bases). V lost 5 bases and J 1 base, leaving 9 bases between the germline ends. Germline V gene sequence: CDR1 MNHEY, CDR2 SMNVEV (reference sequence). CDR3 length equals 14 residues. In DNA form, the CDR3 reads TGTGCCAGCAGTGTGCAGGGGGCCAAAAACATTCAGTACTTC. Translating it yields CASSVQGAKNIQYF.

The rearrangement uses TRBV18 and TRBJ2-5; maybe TRBD2 (5 bases). The CDR3 extends over 15 amino acids. The germline V and J ends were trimmed by 1 base and 3 bases, with 12 bases remaining between them. Germline loops: CDR1 KGHSH, CDR2 LQKENI. DNA of the CDR3: TGTGCCAGCTCACCACGCCGGGATCGTGAAGAGACCCAGTACTTC. It translates to CASSPRRDREETQYF.

The chain links TRBV4-2 to TRBJ1-5; D uncertain. The CDR3 runs to 17 residues. Per the germline V gene, CDR1 is LGHNA and CDR2 is YNFKEQ. Trimming shortened V by 1 base and J by 2 bases, and 15 bases separated the two germline ends. The CDR3 region has the DNA TGTGCCAGCAGCCAAGGAAGGGAAGTGGCCGGCAATCAGCCCCAGCATTTT. This encodes CASSQGREVAGNQPQHF.

As to this clone: At one of its ends the junction is not consistent with the germline gene, which may arise from a read error. The chain recombines TRBV7-7 with TRBJ2-3; 11 positions match TRBD2. The V gene's germline CDR1 is SSHAT and CDR2 FNYEAQ (reference sequence). CDR3 length equals 18 residues. The CDR3 loop reads CASSLLPSGGLNTDTQYF. CDR3 coding DNA: TGTGCTAGCAGCTTATTACCTAGCGGGGGGCTGAACACAGATACGCAGTATTTT.

The rearrangement joins TRBV7-8 to TRBJ1-5; D might be TRBD1 (6 bases). The V end was cut by 5 bases, the J end by 3 bases, with 17 bases between. Germline assignment: CDR1 SGHVS and CDR2 FQNEAQ. This CDR3 has 16 residues. In nucleotides, the CDR3 is TGTGCCAGCAGCCCCCTTGGGGGCTTCAACAATCAGCCCCAGCATTTT. Protein product: CASSPLGGFNNQPQHF.

The V and J genes are TRBV6-5 and TRBJ1-1; D call uncertain. Trimming left V 5 bases short and J 1 base short, with 11 bases between. Germline CDR1 MNHEY, CDR2 SVGAGI. The CDR3 is 14 residues long. DNA for the CDR3: TGTGCCAGCAGTCCCATAGGGAGGAACACTGAAGCTTTCTTT. It specifies CASSPIGRNTEAFF.

The chain uses TRBV27 and TRBJ2-2, with D perhaps matching TRBD2 (6 bases). V dropped 6 bases and J dropped 5 bases, with 16 bases sitting between them. Per germline, CDR1 MNHEY and CDR2 SMNVEV (reference sequence). There are 15 residues in the CDR3. The CDR3 nucleotides are TGTGCCAGCAGAAAAGCGGGCTATATAACCGGGGAGCTGTTTTTT. Its translation is CASRKAGYITGELFF.

The chain links TRBV10-3 to TRBJ2-5, with 8 bases fitting TRBD1. CDR1 and CDR2 from the germline V gene are ENHRY and SYGVKD. With 2 bases clipped from V and 4 bases from J, the junction kept 3 bases outside the gene matches. The CDR3 has 14 residues. The CDR3: CAISEGQGPETQYF. For the CDR3, the DNA is TGTGCCATCAGTGAGGGACAGGGACCAGAGACCCAGTACTTC.

The chain is built from TRBV30 and TRBJ1-5, with D possibly TRBD1 on 6 matching bases. The CDR3 is 14 residues long. Germline V lookup: CDR1 GTSNPN, CDR2 SVGIG (reference sequence). The V end lost 5 bases, the J end lost 1 base, and 12 bases lay between the germline ends. The CDR3 nucleotides read TGTGCCTGGGGGACATTTTCAAGCAATCAGCCCCAGCATTTT. Its protein is CAWGTFSSNQPQHF.

The chain couples TRBV19 to TRBJ1-2, with 9 bases identical to TRBD1. The CDR3 contains 14 residues. V gave up 7 bases and J gave up 8 bases; unmatched junction bases: 11. CDR1 and CDR2 from the germline V gene are LNHDA and SQIVND (reference sequence). The CDR3 DNA reads TGTGCCAGTACTACAGGGGGCGCAGGAGGGGGCTACACCTTC. The encoded protein is CASTTGGAGGGYTF.

The chain has TRBV10-1 and TRBJ1-5; no reliable D call. Trimming removed 3 bases from V and 7 bases from J, with 13 bases in between. The CDR3 runs 14 residues. CDR1 and CDR2 from the germline V gene are WNHNN and SYGVQD (reference sequence). The CDR3 DNA follows: TGCGCCAGCAGTGAATTTGGAAGCGAACAGCCCCAGCATTTT. This codes for CASSEFGSEQPQHF.

This chain joins TRBV5-1 and TRBJ2-7; 10 bases line up with TRBD1. The ends lost 3 bases at V and 5 bases at J; junction bases unmatched: 8. The CDR3 runs 15 residues. The germline V gene has CDR1 SGHRS and CDR2 YFSETQ. CDR3 nucleotide sequence: TGCGCCAGCAGCTCCACGGGACAGGGGACCCACGAGCAGTACTTC. As protein: CASSSTGQGTHEQYF.

The chain is built from TRBV28 and TRBJ2-1, with 8 bases identical to TRBD2. Germline V lookup: CDR1 MDHEN, CDR2 SYDVKM. CDR3 length: 16 residues. V trimming: 1 base; J trimming: 8 bases; junction bases outside the gene matches: 10. The CDR3 DNA follows: TGTGCCAGCAGTTTATTCCAAAGCGGGAGTACTTATGAGCAGTTCTTC. As protein: CASSLFQSGSTYEQFF.

The chain uses TRBV19 and TRBJ1-5; no firm D call. The germline CDR1 and CDR2 sequences are LNHDA and SQIVND (reference sequence). V was trimmed by 4 bases and J by 0 bases, leaving 13 bases between them. The CDR3 runs 16 residues. The CDR3 DNA reads TGTGCCAGTAGTAAAATCCGCCTTATTAGCAATCAGCCCCAGCATTTT. It encodes CASSKIRLISNQPQHF.

J is TRBJ1-1 and V is TRBV10-3; D remains ambiguous. Germline CDR1 reads ENHRY; CDR2 reads SYGVKD. CDR3 length equals 14 residues. Trimming pared 6 bases from V and 5 bases from J, leaving 16 bases between. CDR3: CAISAGLEGTEAFF. Written as DNA, the CDR3 is TGTGCCATCAGCGCGGGGTTGGAGGGTACTGAAGCTTTCTTT.

The chain is built from TRBV30 and TRBJ1-4, with D uncertain. The CDR3 has 18 residues. The germline V gene encodes CDR1 GTSNPN and CDR2 SVGIG (reference sequence). Trimming took off 3 bases at V and 2 bases at J, with 22 bases between the two ends. In DNA form, the CDR3 reads TGTGCCTGGAGCGAGGACGGGGTTTATTTGGGCACTAATGAAAAACTGTTTTTT. Residues: CAWSEDGVYLGTNEKLFF.

The chain is built from TRBV28 and TRBJ1-5, with D maybe TRBD1 (5 bases). V lost 6 bases and J lost 6, with 18 bases in between. Germline CDR1 and CDR2: MDHEN and SYDVKM. This CDR3 region has 15 residues. The chain's CDR3 is CASRNKQVVFQPQHF. The DNA for the CDR3 is TGTGCCAGCAGGAATAAACAGGTGGTTTTTCAGCCCCAGCATTTT.

This clone is labeled medium-sized. The chain has TRBV6-1 and TRBJ1-5; D remains ambiguous. Germline CDR1 and CDR2: MNHNS and SASEGT. V was shortened by 1 base and J by 4 bases, with 5 bases between the two germline ends. The CDR3 totals 13 residues. As DNA, the CDR3 is TGTGCCAGCAGTGAAGACTGGAATCAGCCCCAGCATTTT. This gives the protein CASSEDWNQPQHF.

This clone has more than one count but fewer than ten. This chain joins TRBV5-1 and TRBJ2-6; no firm D call. The CDR3 is 16 amino acids. Per the germline V gene, CDR1 is SGHRS and CDR2 is YFSETQ. Deletions cut 5 bases from V and 0 bases from J, with 12 bases between. The chain's CDR3 is CASSRTQVSGANVLTF. DNA for the CDR3: TGCGCCAGCAGTCGAACACAAGTCTCTGGGGCCAACGTCCTGACTTTC.

In its sample, this clone was seen a few times. This chain links TRBV18 with TRBJ1-1, with 7 bases that match TRBD1. After removal of 5 bases from V and 3 bases from J, the junction contained 6 bases not matched to a gene. The CDR3 extends over 14 amino acids. CDR1 KGHSH and CDR2 LQKENI come from the germline V gene. DNA for the CDR3: TGTGCCAGCTCAAAGACAGGGTCGGACACTGAAGCTTTCTTT. This gives the protein CASSKTGSDTEAFF.

This clone was picked up a small number of times. The V call is TRBV30, the J call TRBJ1-5; tentative D call: TRBD1 (6 bases). Germline V gives CDR1 GTSNPN, CDR2 SVGIG (reference sequence). The CDR3 covers 13 residues. V dropped 3 bases and J dropped 7 bases, with 13 bases sitting between them. CDR3 nucleotides: TGTGCCTGGAGCCGGGGGGCTAGGCAGCCCCAGCATTTT. Protein product: CAWSRGARQPQHF.

V gene TRBV5-1 combines with J gene TRBJ2-5, with D perhaps TRBD1 or TRBD2 (5 bases each). The ends were cut back, 4 bases at V and 1 base at J, with 14 bases in the middle. Germline CDR1 reads SGHRS; CDR2 reads YFSETQ. The CDR3 consists of 15 residues. DNA of the CDR3: TGCGCCAGCAGCGGGGGTCGTGGGGTCCAAGAGACCCAGTACTTC. As protein: CASSGGRGVQETQYF.

This clone was seen once. The rearrangement joins TRBV19 to TRBJ1-2, with 7 bases identical to TRBD1. The germline CDR1 and CDR2 sequences are LNHDA and SQIVND (reference sequence). The V and J ends lost 5 bases and 4 bases, in that order; junction bases with no gene match: 4. The CDR3 sequence is 13 residues long. The CDR3 loop is CASSLRTGYGYTF. The DNA for the CDR3 is TGTGCCAGTAGTCTTAGGACAGGCTATGGCTACACCTTC. The whole variable domain, remainder taken from reference TRBV19 and TRBJ1-2, is DGGITQSPKYLFRKEGQNVTLSCEQNLNHDAMYWYRQDPGQGLRLIYYSQIVNDFQKGDIAEGYSVSREKKESFPLTVTSAQKNPTAFYLCASSLRTGYGYTFGSGTRLTVV.

The chain recombines TRBV27 with TRBJ1-5; D unclear. Germline CDR1 is MNHEY and CDR2 is SMNVEV (reference sequence). The CDR3 has 14 amino acids. V lost 8 bases and J lost 4, with 15 bases in between. CDR3 loop: CASGPYNANQPQHF. The CDR3 nucleotides are TGTGCCAGCGGCCCCTATAACGCAAATCAGCCCCAGCATTTT.

The V gene is TRBV29-1, the J gene TRBJ2-7, with 9 positions matching TRBD2. V shed 3 bases and J 6 bases; nucleotides not matched to a gene: 9. Germline CDR1 SQVTM, CDR2 ANQGSEA. The CDR3 consists of 14 residues. CDR3 bases: TGCAGCGTTGACTCCCCTAGCGGGACGACCGAGCAGTACTTC. Its translation: CSVDSPSGTTEQYF.